This TCR beta chain was obtained from a study of blood T cell repertoires in COVID-19 (dated by TCRdb to about 2020). About the study as a whole: The collaborator samples originated in the United States, Italy and Spain and spanned the acute and convalescent phases of COVID-19. The material from the prospective study consisted of cDNA or gDNA derived from T cells, B-cell-depleted T cells, or PBMCs. Where available, HLA class I and class II types were taken from metadata supplied by the sample provider and were not determined by assay-based typing. A freely available public database, intended as a resource for researchers studying the immune response to SARS-CoV-2, is where the repertoires were released. Samples came from the ongoing ImmuneRACE study (first 160 participants) plus 1,254 subjects from 6 global collaborators. Sample metadata almost always included a de-identified subject ID, COVID-19 status, age in years and sex. Deeply sampled blood TCRbeta repertoires from subjects exposed to, actively infected with, or recovered from COVID-19 were included in the dataset.

Broad study findings and their caveats: The amount of clinical and demographic metadata varied by source and participant and was provided uncurated.

Participants in the prospective study were aged roughly 18 to 100 years, lived in approximately 26 United States geographic areas, and enrolled through a virtual design. To assign participants to cohorts, the prospective study relied on clinical history that participants themselves reported in a screening survey and a study questionnaire. ImmuneRACE Cohort 3 recovered participants were defined by two consecutive negative NP/OP PCR tests, healthcare professional clearance, or symptom resolution. Mobile phlebotomists in the prospective study collected whole blood, serum and a nasopharyngeal or oropharyngeal swab from every participant. Prospective study participants could optionally give additional blood draws and questionnaires over an approximately two-month period. Blood samples from the prospective study were shipped frozen or at room temperature prior to DNA extraction. Points on this clone: It lacks a known antigen. No base quality values were provided; no much bigger clone lies one nucleotide off.

TCRbeta CDR3 regions were amplified from genomic DNA using the immunoSEQ Assay, a bias-controlled multiplex PCR. Per the original workflow: Within the assay, amplification of reference gene primers was used to estimate how many nucleated cells each sample contained. Sequence reads were collapsed and filtered to measure the absolute abundance of every unique TCRbeta CDR3 rearrangement. For each sample, productive Simpson clonality was calculated by taking the square root of Simpson's diversity index across productive rearrangements. TCRdb took this table from immuneACCESS and kept in-frame rearrangements with V and J called. Such tables lack part of the clones; where checked against another copy, unresolved V genes explain under half of the gap, and the rest is unexplained. V and J calls and clone size are copied from that table; D and trimming were computed from the DNA. In this sample the table shows a few hundred thousand clones, more than 75% of which occur a single time. Approximately 0.99% of the sample goes to the ten largest clones.

Looking up the germline V gene yields CDR1 SGHVS and CDR2 FQNEAQ. The CDR3 covers 15 residues, taking in both the cysteine and the phenylalanine. The only DNA kept is the CDR3, 45 bases in frame from the first base. V has 5 bases trimmed and J has 5 bases trimmed; junction bases matching no gene number 9. Sequencing input: PBMCs or T cells enriched from blood (not recorded which). Recombination joined TRBV7-8 with TRBJ2-5, with 9 bases matching TRBD2. The origin of this receptor is a young woman who had recovered from COVID-19. The CDR3 region has the sequence CASSTSGGKGETQYF. The sequenced DNA: TGTGCCAGCAGCACCAGCGGGGGGAAGGGGGAGACCCAGTACTTC.